This T cell receptor (beta chain) was recorded in a study of multiple sclerosis patients with progressive multifocal leukoencephalopathy. The germline V gene has CDR1 SGHKS and CDR2 YYEKEE (reference sequence). The V and J ends lost 2 bases and 0 bases respectively, with 15 bases between them. The CDR3 is 16 residues long. Time point in this sample: time of PML onset. Detection of JC virus DNA in cerebrospinal fluid confirmed PML diagnosed from clinical and MRI findings. Prior interferon beta treatment was universal, and the PML patients were all female. This clone has a handful of counts. Sequencing was performed with immunoSEQ multiplex PCR; in TCRdb, only in-frame clones are kept and a portion is missing. In the table there are more than 30,000 clones, approximately 90% of which are singletons.

The source of this sequence is a woman aged 35 to 49 with progressive multifocal leukoencephalopathy. The rearrangement uses TRBV5-5 and TRBJ2-7; D is possibly TRBD2 (6 bases). The sequencing here drew on PBMCs, taken from a patient treated with natalizumab. CDR3 region: CASSLLLRGSSYEQYF. DNA for the CDR3: TGTGCCAGCAGCTTACTCCTGCGGGGTAGCTCCTACGAGCAGTACTTC.